This TCR beta chain was profiled in a study of T cell repertoires in cytomegalovirus infection. TCRdb reprocessed the reads via MiXCR and lists one record per CDR3 protein. The sample shows about 740,000 distinct CDR3 sequences, 35% of them seen only once. Regarding the study as a whole: Carriage of CMV together with the relevant HLA was identifiable through cumulative public TCR beta family frequency.

A note on this clonotype: Its antigen is as yet unknown.

This CDR3 region has 17 residues. Deletions cut 5 bases from V and 8 bases from J, with 25 bases between. Germline V gene lookup returns CDR1 SGHTA and CDR2 FQGNSA. The chain employs TRBV7-2 and TRBJ2-4; the D gene is possibly TRBD1 (6 bases). The source material was PBMCs. This clonotype originated in a human donor in good health (CMV status not recorded). Some clones in this sample may be carry-over from other donors' samples. The chain's CDR3 is CASSPISGTGYIYIQYF. CDR3 in DNA: TGTGCCAGCAGCCCAATATCTGGTACAGGGTACATATACATTCAGTACTTC.